These 13 T cell receptor beta chains came from one sample sequenced in a study of T cell responses to AZD1222 COVID-19 vaccine. Clones were sequenced by immunoSEQ multiplex PCR, and TCRdb holds only the in-frame ones, with some missing. Among approximately 170,000 clones listed, around nine tenths were seen once. The input for sequencing was peripheral blood, taken 28 days after the second AZD1222 dose. These receptors all come from an adult who received the AZD1222 COVID-19 vaccine.

On this clone: The junction departs from germline at one end; a sequencing error may be responsible. The chain joins TRBV7-7 to TRBJ2-3, with D possibly matching TRBD2 (6 bases). The CDR3 is made up of 15 amino acids. The germline V gene has CDR1 SSHAT and CDR2 FNYEAQ (reference sequence). CDR3 nucleotide sequence: TGTGCTAGCAGCTTAACAGCTAGCGGCACAGATACGCAGTATTTT. Its translation: CASSLTASGTDTQYF.

The chain employs TRBV14 and TRBJ1-4, with D possibly being TRBD1 (6 bases). This CDR3 contains 15 residues. V was trimmed by 0 bases and J by 4 bases, leaving 9 bases between them. CDR1 SGHDN and CDR2 FVKESK come from the germline V gene. In DNA form, the CDR3 reads TGTGCCAGCAGCCAAGAGGACAGATTTAATGAAAAACTGTTTTTT. Amino acid sequence: CASSQEDRFNEKLFF.

This clone was detected only a few times. J is TRBJ1-4 and V is TRBV5-1, with TRBD1 matching 8 bases. Unmatched junction bases numbered 4, after V lost 2 bases and J lost 7 bases. CDR1 and CDR2 (germline): SGHRS, YFSETQ. The length of the CDR3 is 14 residues. CDR3 protein: CASSFQGAREKLFF. Here the CDR3 DNA reads TGCGCCAGCAGCTTCCAGGGGGCGCGTGAAAAACTGTTTTTT.

The chain employs TRBV29-1 and TRBJ1-2; TRBD1 aligns across 11 bases. CDR3 length: 16 amino acids. V lost 3 bases and J lost 1; bases outside the gene matches: 7. From germline, CDR1 is SQVTM and CDR2 ANQGSEA. The CDR3 bases are TGCAGCGTTGAGGACAGGGGGCCCACCCTTAACTATGGCTACACCTTC. The encoded protein is CSVEDRGPTLNYGYTF.

The rearrangement joins TRBV3-1 (or the pseudogene TRBV3-2) to TRBJ2-7; D remains unclear. CDR1 is LGHDT and CDR2 is YNNKEL in the germline V gene (reference sequence). Trimming removed 5 bases from V and 3 bases from J, with 5 bases in between. This CDR3 is 11 amino acids long. The CDR3 DNA follows: TGTGCCAGCAGCGACCTCTACGAGCAGTACTTC. Protein product: CASSDLYEQYF.

The chain combines TRBV4-1 with TRBJ1-1; 8 positions match TRBD1. This CDR3 has 14 amino acids. J lost 13 bases, V lost 0 bases, and 10 bases had no gene match. The germline V gene has CDR1 MGHRA and CDR2 YSYEKL. The CDR3 region is CASSQDFGTGLYFF. Written as DNA, the CDR3 is TGCGCCAGCAGCCAAGATTTTGGGACAGGATTGTATTTCTTT.

V gene TRBV2 combines with J gene TRBJ2-1; 8 bases line up with TRBD1. The germline V gene encodes CDR1 SNHLY and CDR2 FYNNEI. CDR3 length: 14 amino acids. Trimming at V came to 7 bases and at J to 13 bases, leaving 15 bases not matched to a gene. CDR3: CASTAGGPLPNQFF. In nucleotides, the CDR3 is TGTGCCAGCACGGCAGGGGGCCCGCTTCCCAATCAGTTCTTC. Together with reference TRBV2 and TRBJ2-1, the CDR3 gives the full variable domain: EPEVTQTPSHQVTQMGQEVILRCVPISNHLYFYWYRQILGQKVEFLVSFYNNEISEKSEIFDDQFSVERPDGSNFTLKIRSTKLEDSAMYFCASTAGGPLPNQFFGPGTRLTVL.

Notes on this clone: A junction boundary mismatches the germline segment, possibly from a read error. The V gene is TRBV7-9, the J gene TRBJ1-4; no clear D. Germline CDR1 is SEHNR and CDR2 is FQNEAQ (reference sequence). The CDR3 has 15 residues. CDR3 sequence: CASSLEEFWNEKLFF. The CDR3 nucleotides read TGTGCCAGCAGTTTAGAGGAGTTTTGGAATGAAAAACTGTTTTTT.

This chain connects TRBV5-6 to TRBJ1-4, with TRBD1 identical over 7 bases. Trimming cost V 0 bases and J 7 bases; bases outside gene matches: 3. There are 14 residues in the CDR3. CDR1 and CDR2 from the germline V gene are SGHDT and YYEEEE. The CDR3 sequence is CASSLGQGGEKLFF. As DNA, the CDR3 is TGTGCCAGCAGCTTGGGACAGGGAGGTGAAAAACTGTTTTTT. The whole variable domain, remainder taken from reference TRBV5-6 and TRBJ1-4, is DAGVTQSPTHLIKTRGQQVTLRCSPKSGHDTVSWYQQALGQGPQFIFQYYEEEERQRGNFPDRFSGHQFPNYSSELNVNALLLGDSALYLCASSLGQGGEKLFFGSGTQLSVL.

V usage is TRBV12-2 and J usage is TRBJ2-7; TRBD2 reflects the table's D call only, with no check against the DNA. TRBV12-2 is termed a pseudogene. The CDR3 is 18 residues long. CDR3 amino acids: CASRLGVGLAGFAYEQYF. CDR3 DNA: TGTGCAAGTCGCTTAGGAGTCGGACTAGCGGGTTTTGCCTACGAGCAGTACTTC.

The V and J genes are TRBV6-5 and TRBJ1-1; tentative D call: TRBD1 (5 bases). The V end lost 6 bases, the J end lost 0 bases, and 8 bases lay between the germline ends. This CDR3 spans 13 amino acids. Germline assignment: CDR1 MNHEY and CDR2 SVGAGI. The chain's CDR3 is CASRGTVNTEAFF. In nucleotides, the CDR3 is TGTGCCAGCAGAGGGACGGTGAACACTGAAGCTTTCTTT.

The chain recombines TRBV5-1 with TRBJ2-5; D not resolved. V lost 6 bases, J lost 5 bases, and 23 bases lay in between. Germline CDR1 reads SGHRS; CDR2 reads YFSETQ. The CDR3 runs to 16 residues. The CDR3 protein is CASTYGISQFMETQYF. In DNA, the CDR3 is TGCGCCAGCACCTATGGGATTTCTCAGTTCATGGAGACCCAGTACTTC.

This clone was seen a single time. The chain employs TRBV4-1 and TRBJ2-7; D is possibly TRBD1 (7 bases). The CDR3 loop spans 18 amino acids. The germline gives CDR1 MGHRA, CDR2 YSYEKL. V was trimmed by 3 bases and J by 1 base, leaving 22 bases between them. Here the CDR3 DNA reads TGCGCCAGCAGCCAGACGACCGGGGGACAGCGAGCGTCCTACGAGCAGTACTTC. Encoded protein: CASSQTTGGQRASYEQYF.